Listed below are T cell receptor beta chains from one sample, sequenced in a study of PD-1 blockade in mismatch repair-deficient tumors. Clones were read by immunoSEQ multiplex PCR, and TCRdb kept only the in-frame ones, dropping some. The profile shows about 60,000 clones, roughly 88% of them singletons. Sequenced here: peripheral blood, sampled 52 weeks after starting pembrolizumab. These receptors were obtained from an adult with mismatch repair-deficient cancer. Each CDR3 is given with its conserved first and last residue. A D gene is named only where the DNA matches it firmly. Clone size is not always given. Where it is, it says once, few, many or a class for expanded clones.

V gene: TRBV29-1
J gene: TRBJ2-6
D gene: TRBD1
clone size: -
CDR3 protein: CSVRVWTGDSGANVLTF
CDR3 DNA: TGCAGCGTTAGGGTCTGGACAGGGGACTCTGGGGCCAACGTCCTGACTTTC

V gene: TRBV5-6
J gene: TRBJ2-5
D gene: -
clone size: -
CDR3 protein: CASSLGLAVAQYF
CDR3 DNA: TGTGCCAGCAGCTTGGGCCTAGCTGTGGCCCAGTACTTC

V gene: TRBV11-2
J gene: TRBJ2-7
D gene: TRBD1
clone size: -
CDR3 protein: CASTRRTANEQGDEQYF
CDR3 DNA: TGTGCCAGCACCCGACGTACCGCTAATGAACAGGGGGACGAGCAGTACTTC

V gene: TRBV6-5
J gene: TRBJ1-5
D gene: -
clone size: few
CDR3 protein: CASSYSVDQPQHF
CDR3 DNA: TGTGCCAGCAGTTACTCCGTGGATCAGCCCCAGCATTTT

V gene: TRBV5-6
J gene: TRBJ1-1
D gene: -
clone size: -
CDR3 protein: CASSLKLDLDTEAFF
CDR3 DNA: TGTGCCAGCAGCTTGAAGTTGGACCTTGACACTGAAGCTTTCTTT

V gene: TRBV9
J gene: TRBJ1-4
D gene: TRBD1
clone size: -
CDR3 protein: CASSPGTGAGEKLFF
CDR3 DNA: TGTGCCAGCAGCCCGGGGACAGGGGCGGGTGAAAAACTGTTTTTT

V gene: TRBV5-8
J gene: TRBJ1-5
D gene: -
clone size: -
CDR3 protein: CASSLGPGSNMPQHF
CDR3 DNA: TGTGCCAGCAGCTTGGGTCCGGGCTCCAATATGCCCCAGCATTTT

V gene: TRBV27
J gene: TRBJ2-2
D gene: -
clone size: -
CDR3 protein: CASSLTNTGELFF
CDR3 DNA: TGTGCCAGCAGCCTCACGAACACCGGGGAGCTGTTTTTT

V gene: TRBV4-1
J gene: TRBJ2-7
D gene: -
clone size: few
CDR3 protein: CASSQLAWGEQYF
CDR3 DNA: TGCGCCAGCAGCCAATTGGCGTGGGGCGAGCAGTACTTC

V gene: TRBV4-1
J gene: TRBJ2-7
D gene: -
clone size: few
CDR3 protein: CASSQHLYSDEQYF
CDR3 DNA: TGCGCCAGCAGCCAACACTTGTACTCGGACGAGCAGTACTTC

V gene: TRBV5-4
J gene: TRBJ2-7
D gene: -
clone size: -
CDR3 protein: CASSQDSTYEQYF
CDR3 DNA: TGCGCCAGCAGCCAAGATTCAACTTACGAGCAGTACTTC

V gene: TRBV29-1
J gene: TRBJ2-5
D gene: TRBD2
clone size: -
CDR3 protein: CSVEGGSGETQYF
CDR3 DNA: TGCAGCGTTGAGGGCGGGAGCGGGGAGACCCAGTACTTC

V gene: TRBV29-1
J gene: TRBJ2-5
D gene: -
clone size: -
CDR3 protein: CSVDKGQETQYF
CDR3 DNA: TGCAGCGTTGACAAGGGGCAAGAGACCCAGTACTTC

V gene: TRBV11-2
J gene: TRBJ2-7
D gene: -
clone size: once
CDR3 protein: CASSRGAGPSYEQYF
CDR3 DNA: TGTGCCAGCAGCAGAGGGGCGGGACCCTCCTACGAGCAGTACTTC

V gene: TRBV25-1
J gene: TRBJ1-2
D gene: -
clone size: -
CDR3 protein: CASSDYREDYGYTF
CDR3 DNA: TGTGCCAGCAGTGATTACAGGGAGGACTATGGCTACACCTTC

V gene: TRBV10-1
J gene: TRBJ2-4
D gene: TRBD2
clone size: -
CDR3 protein: CASRDRLAGEPNIQYF
CDR3 DNA: TGCGCCAGCAGGGACCGACTAGCGGGAGAACCAAACATTCAGTACTTC

V gene: TRBV19
J gene: TRBJ1-3
D gene: -
clone size: few
CDR3 protein: CASSKLNTIYF
CDR3 DNA: TGTGCCAGTAGCAAACTTAACACCATATATTTT

V gene: TRBV19
J gene: TRBJ1-5
D gene: TRBD1
clone size: -
CDR3 protein: CASQDRAFGSNQPQHF
CDR3 DNA: TGTGCCAGTCAGGACAGGGCTTTTGGGAGCAATCAGCCCCAGCATTTT

V gene: TRBV10-2
J gene: TRBJ2-7
D gene: -
clone size: -
CDR3 protein: CASSPGSAYEQYF
CDR3 DNA: TGCGCCAGCAGTCCGGGATCGGCCTACGAGCAGTACTTC

V gene: TRBV4-1
J gene: TRBJ1-5
D gene: -
clone size: few
CDR3 protein: CASSQEDGVQPQHF
CDR3 DNA: TGCGCCAGCAGCCAAGAGGACGGGGTTCAGCCCCAGCATTTT

V gene: TRBV6-1
J gene: TRBJ2-2
D gene: -
clone size: -
CDR3 protein: CASSEYGALNTGELFF
CDR3 DNA: TGTGCCAGCAGTGAGTACGGGGCGCTTAACACCGGGGAGCTGTTTTTT

V gene: TRBV10-2
J gene: TRBJ1-5
D gene: -
clone size: once
CDR3 protein: CASTEGNQPQHF
CDR3 DNA: TGCGCCAGCACCGAAGGCAATCAGCCCCAGCATTTT

V gene: TRBV2
J gene: TRBJ1-2
D gene: -
clone size: few
CDR3 protein: CASSETWGANYGYTF
CDR3 DNA: TGTGCCAGCAGTGAGACGTGGGGGGCTAACTATGGCTACACCTTC

V gene: TRBV27
J gene: TRBJ2-7
D gene: -
clone size: -
CDR3 protein: CASSFQGPLGEQYF
CDR3 DNA: TGTGCCAGCAGTTTCCAGGGACCGCTTGGCGAGCAGTACTTC

V gene: TRBV19
J gene: TRBJ2-7
D gene: TRBD2
clone size: -
CDR3 protein: CATGTSGQSYEQYF
CDR3 DNA: TGTGCCACCGGTACTAGCGGGCAATCCTACGAGCAGTACTTC

V gene: TRBV27
J gene: TRBJ2-1
D gene: TRBD2
clone size: -
CDR3 protein: CASSRTRTSGSPYNEQFF
CDR3 DNA: TGTGCCAGCAGCCGAACCCGGACTAGCGGAAGTCCCTACAATGAGCAGTTCTTC

V gene: TRBV19
J gene: TRBJ2-7
D gene: TRBD1
clone size: -
CDR3 protein: CASSRTSSDREYF
CDR3 DNA: TGTGCCAGTAGTAGAACCAGTTCCGACAGGGAGTACTTC

V gene: TRBV5-1
J gene: TRBJ2-2
D gene: TRBD1
clone size: -
CDR3 protein: CASSLSPDRGPDTGELFF
CDR3 DNA: TGCGCCAGCAGCTTGAGCCCCGACAGGGGGCCGGACACCGGGGAGCTGTTTTTT

V gene: TRBV19
J gene: TRBJ1-5
D gene: -
clone size: -
CDR3 protein: CASSPSGNQPQHF
CDR3 DNA: TGTGCCAGTAGTCCCAGCGGGAATCAGCCCCAGCATTTT

V gene: TRBV4-1
J gene: TRBJ2-3
D gene: -
clone size: -
CDR3 protein: CASSQALAVGPDTQYF
CDR3 DNA: TGCGCCAGCAGCCAGGCCTTAGCGGTGGGGCCAGATACGCAGTATTTT

V gene: TRBV30
J gene: TRBJ1-2
D gene: -
clone size: -
CDR3 protein: CAWSVIHNYGYTF
CDR3 DNA: TGTGCCTGGAGTGTGATCCACAACTATGGCTACACCTTC

V gene: TRBV18
J gene: TRBJ2-5
D gene: -
clone size: -
CDR3 protein: CASSPRMGPGETQYF
CDR3 DNA: TGTGCCAGCTCCCCCCGGATGGGTCCCGGGGAGACCCAGTACTTC

V gene: TRBV5-1
J gene: TRBJ2-5
D gene: TRBD1
clone size: once
CDR3 protein: CASSPGQGRETQYF
CDR3 DNA: TGCGCCAGCAGCCCCGGACAGGGTCGGGAGACCCAGTACTTC

V gene: TRBV9
J gene: TRBJ2-2
D gene: -
clone size: -
CDR3 protein: CASSSLGGELFF
CDR3 DNA: TGTGCCAGCAGCAGTCTAGGGGGGGAGCTGTTTTTT

V gene: TRBV27
J gene: TRBJ2-6
D gene: TRBD2
clone size: -
CDR3 protein: CASSLVPPREAGGYSGANVLTF
CDR3 DNA: TGTGCCAGCAGTTTAGTCCCCCCCCGAGAGGCGGGAGGCTACTCTGGGGCCAACGTCCTGACTTTC

V gene: TRBV10-3
J gene: TRBJ2-1
D gene: -
clone size: -
CDR3 protein: CAIGVPSSYNEQFF
CDR3 DNA: TGTGCCATCGGGGTCCCGAGCTCCTACAATGAGCAGTTCTTC

V gene: TRBV11-2
J gene: TRBJ1-5
D gene: -
clone size: -
CDR3 protein: CASSADGVYNQPQHF
CDR3 DNA: TGTGCCAGCAGCGCCGACGGGGTTTACAATCAGCCCCAGCATTTT

V gene: TRBV6-6
J gene: TRBJ1-2
D gene: TRBD1
clone size: few
CDR3 protein: CASSDLGQGAWGYTF
CDR3 DNA: TGTGCCAGCAGTGACCTCGGACAGGGGGCATGGGGCTACACCTTC

V gene: TRBV7-2
J gene: TRBJ1-2
D gene: TRBD1
clone size: few
CDR3 protein: CASSFHGTGVGYTF
CDR3 DNA: TGTGCCAGCAGCTTCCACGGGACAGGGGTCGGCTACACCTTC

V gene: TRBV4-1
J gene: TRBJ2-7
D gene: TRBD1
clone size: -
CDR3 protein: CASSQRPTGGWDEQYF
CDR3 DNA: TGCGCCAGCAGCCAGCGCCCGACAGGGGGCTGGGACGAGCAGTACTTC

V gene: TRBV18
J gene: TRBJ2-4
D gene: TRBD2
clone size: few
CDR3 protein: CASSPLSSGSNIQYF
CDR3 DNA: TGTGCCAGCTCACCCTTATCGAGCGGGAGTAACATTCAGTACTTC

V gene: TRBV7-9
J gene: TRBJ2-2
D gene: TRBD2
clone size: -
CDR3 protein: CASSPASGRTGELFF
CDR3 DNA: TGTGCCAGCAGCCCCGCTAGCGGGAGGACCGGGGAGCTGTTTTTT

V gene: TRBV4-3
J gene: TRBJ1-2
D gene: TRBD1
clone size: -
CDR3 protein: CASSPGQGTATNYGYTF
CDR3 DNA: TGCGCCAGCAGCCCTGGACAGGGAACCGCAACTAACTATGGCTACACCTTC

V gene: TRBV29-1
J gene: TRBJ2-1
D gene: -
clone size: -
CDR3 protein: CSVEGGYYNEQFF
CDR3 DNA: TGCAGCGTTGAGGGCGGCTACTACAATGAGCAGTTCTTC

V gene: TRBV4-1
J gene: TRBJ2-2
D gene: -
clone size: -
CDR3 protein: CASSQGLVSTGELFF
CDR3 DNA: TGCGCCAGCAGCCAAGGGCTAGTCAGCACCGGGGAGCTGTTTTTT

V gene: TRBV11-2
J gene: TRBJ2-7
D gene: TRBD1
clone size: -
CDR3 protein: CASSLVPGQGASEQYF
CDR3 DNA: TGTGCCAGCAGCTTAGTCCCGGGACAGGGGGCGTCCGAGCAGTACTTC

V gene: TRBV27
J gene: TRBJ1-1
D gene: -
clone size: -
CDR3 protein: CASSSPGAEAFF
CDR3 DNA: TGTGCCAGCAGTTCCCCAGGAGCTGAAGCTTTCTTT

V gene: TRBV19
J gene: TRBJ2-3
D gene: TRBD1
clone size: -
CDR3 protein: CASSRDRVYTDTQYF
CDR3 DNA: TGTGCCAGTAGTAGGGACAGAGTCTACACAGATACGCAGTATTTT

V gene: TRBV6-1
J gene: TRBJ2-7
D gene: -
clone size: -
CDR3 protein: CASTPPGRRFHEQYF
CDR3 DNA: TGTGCCAGCACTCCGCCGGGACGGAGGTTCCACGAGCAGTACTTC